This entry is about one T cell receptor beta chain. The sample originates from a study of T-cell memory formation after mild COVID-19. One entry per CDR3 protein, called by TCRdb with MiXCR from the 5' RACE reads. The table shows around 99,000 distinct CDR3 sequences, with approximately 15% occurring only once. V lost 8 bases and J lost 6; bases outside the gene matches: 13. Germline V gene sequence: CDR1 SNHLY, CDR2 FYNNEI. The CDR3 covers 15 residues. The chain joins TRBV2 to TRBJ2-1; 7 bases fit TRBD1. The sequenced sample consisted of PBMCs or a T cell subset sorted from them (not recorded which). The TCR was taken from a young man who had mild COVID-19 (a few samples of this study predate the infection). Cell type and time point are not known. The CDR3 DNA is TGTGCCAGCGTACCTGACAGGGCTAAGTCCAATGAGCAGTTCTTC. This codes for CASVPDRAKSNEQFF.